The clone carrying this T cell receptor (beta chain) was observed many times. The antigen is undetermined. Treatment described: oral pan-JAK inhibitor, 5-10 mg twice daily. This CDR3 has 12 amino acids. The junction had 5 bases not matched to a gene; V was cut back by 8 bases and J by 6 bases. Sequencing relied on a cDNA template that was reverse transcribed from extracted RNA. Generated by immunoSEQ multiplex PCR, the TCRdb table keeps only in-frame clones and is missing some. The sample yields some 200,000 clones, less than 50% seen once. The entry originates in a study of CD8+ T cells in alopecia areata. Points from the study as a whole: Scalp clonality, along with expanded CD8+ clones among the top 100, was significantly decreased by tofacitinib. Researchers say the link of baseline CD8+ expansion to response remains uncertain, with one nonresponder.

V and J are TRBV23-1 and TRBJ1-2; 8 bases are shared with TRBD1. TRBV23-1 is an ORF; its function is uncertain. This receptor was taken from a human donor with alopecia areata. The starting material was CD4+ T cells sorted from blood, obtained at approximately week 37, from a patient treated with tofacitinib. CDR3: CASGDRRNGYTF. The CDR3 DNA follows: TGCGCCAGCGGGGACAGGAGAAATGGCTACACCTTC.